These 13 T cell receptor beta chains were sequenced from one sample in a study of T cell responses to AZD1222 COVID-19 vaccine. The protocol was immunoSEQ multiplex PCR, while the TCRdb copy is restricted to in-frame clones and leaves out a portion. The sample shows about 150,000 clones, about 90% of them seen only once. Material: peripheral blood, obtained on day 0 of AZD1222 vaccination. These receptors were collected from an adult in good health.

The chain combines TRBV19 with TRBJ2-5; 11 nucleotides match TRBD1. Germline CDR1 reads LNHDA; CDR2 reads SQIVND (reference sequence). The V segment lost 5 bases and the J segment 6 bases; nucleotides outside the gene matches: 8. There are 15 residues in the CDR3. The CDR3 nucleotides are TGTGCCAGTAGTTGGGGACAGGGGGTCGTAAAGACCCAGTACTTC. Residues: CASSWGQGVVKTQYF.

This chain links TRBV18 with TRBJ1-2; 8 nucleotides agree with TRBD1. V was clipped by 1 base and J by 3 bases; unmatched bases: 10. The CDR3 totals 17 residues. Germline-derived CDR1 and CDR2 are KGHSH and LQKENI. The CDR3 loop is CASSPLPRTGIDYGYTF. CDR3 nucleotides: TGTGCCAGCTCACCACTCCCCAGGACAGGGATCGACTATGGCTACACCTTC.

The J gene is TRBJ1-2, the V gene TRBV6-5; 7 nucleotides align to TRBD1. The CDR3 is 13 residues long. From germline, CDR1 is MNHEY and CDR2 SVGAGI. V lost 5 bases, J lost 8 bases, and 8 bases stayed unmatched. The CDR3 nucleotides read TGTGCCAGCAGTCCCCGACAGGGAGTGGGCTACACCTTC. Translated: CASSPRQGVGYTF.

The CDR3 region is CASSYRDSRQFF. As DNA, the CDR3 is TGTGCCAGCAGTTACCGGGACAGCCGGCAGTTCTTC. The rearrangement links TRBV6-5 to TRBJ2-1, with 7 nucleotides matching TRBD1. V shed 2 bases, J shed 12 bases, and the junction held 4 bases outside the gene matches. There are 12 residues in the CDR3. Per the germline V gene, CDR1 is MNHEY and CDR2 is SVGAGI.

This clone was seen a handful of times. The chain couples TRBV6-5 to TRBJ1-4; TRBD1 might be the D (5 bases). The CDR3 length is 15 residues. Germline CDR1 and CDR2: MNHEY and SVGAGI. V dropped 6 bases and J dropped 5 bases, with 16 bases sitting between them. The CDR3 is CASRTHGTVNEKLFF. In DNA, the CDR3 is TGTGCCAGCAGGACGCATGGGACCGTGAATGAAAAACTGTTTTTT.

This chain joins TRBV4-1 and TRBJ2-3; D ambiguous. The length of the CDR3 is 13 residues. Per germline, CDR1 MGHRA and CDR2 YSYEKL. V lost 1 base to trimming and J lost 3 bases, with 5 bases between them. The CDR3 sequence is CASSQVRTDTQYF. CDR3 nucleotides: TGCGCCAGCAGCCAAGTCAGGACAGATACGCAGTATTTT.

The rearrangement uses TRBV20-1 and TRBJ1-2; unclear D gene. Looked up from germline, CDR1 is DFQATT and CDR2 is SNEGSKA (reference sequence). Trimming took 7 bases from V and 3 from J, leaving 9 bases between them. The CDR3 is 11 residues long. This chain's CDR3 is CSVPLDYGYTF. As DNA, the CDR3 is TGCAGTGTTCCTCTCGACTATGGCTACACCTTC.

The chain uses TRBV7-3 and TRBJ1-1; D is ambiguous. CDR1 SGHTA and CDR2 FQGTGA come from the germline V gene. The CDR3 runs 14 residues. Trimming took off 2 bases at V and 0 bases at J, with 7 bases between the two ends. CDR3 sequence: CASSLAHMNTEAFF. CDR3 DNA: TGTGCCAGCAGCTTAGCACACATGAACACTGAAGCTTTCTTT.

This clone was seen only once. The chain employs TRBV5-6 and TRBJ1-6, with 8 bases that match TRBD1. The CDR3 totals 16 residues. Per the germline V gene, CDR1 is SGHDT and CDR2 is YYEEEE. V shed 0 bases, J shed 7 bases, and the junction held 6 bases outside the gene matches. CDR3 sequence: CASSLVSDRGNSPLHF. For the CDR3, the DNA is TGTGCCAGCAGCTTGGTAAGCGACAGGGGAAATTCACCCCTCCACTTT.

This clone was detected only a few times. The V and J genes are TRBV19 and TRBJ1-4; D is unclear. The length of the CDR3 is 12 residues. The V end was cut by 5 bases, the J end by 8 bases, with 9 bases between. The V gene's germline CDR1 is LNHDA and CDR2 SQIVND (reference sequence). CDR3 sequence reads: CASSPPSEKLFF. The CDR3, as DNA: TGTGCCAGTAGTCCCCCCAGCGAAAAACTGTTTTTT.

The chain has TRBV27 and TRBJ1-1; D gene uncertain. V shed 1 base and J shed 1 base, with 7 bases lying between them. The CDR3 is made up of 14 amino acids. Germline loops: CDR1 MNHEY, CDR2 SMNVEV (reference sequence). The CDR3 protein is CASSLFDSNTEAFF. CDR3 bases: TGTGCCAGCAGTTTATTCGACTCGAACACTGAAGCTTTCTTT.

The chain is built from TRBV7-7 and TRBJ2-1; D might be TRBD1 (6 bases). This CDR3 is built from 15 residues. The V gene's germline CDR1 is SSHAT and CDR2 FNYEAQ (reference sequence). The ends were cut back, 1 base at V and 6 bases at J, with 13 bases in the middle. CDR3 residues: CASSLGAGDTNEQFF. The CDR3 DNA reads TGTGCCAGCAGCTTAGGGGCAGGGGATACCAATGAGCAGTTCTTC. The full variable domain, completed using reference TRBV7-7 and TRBJ2-1, is GAGVSQSPRYKVTKRGQDVTLRCDPISSHATLYWYQQALGQGPEFLTYFNYEAQPDKSGLPSDRFSAERPEGSISTLTIQRTEQRDSAMYRCASSLGAGDTNEQFFGPGTRLTVL.

This chain joins TRBV5-6 and TRBJ2-7, with TRBD1 as a possible D gene (5 bases). V lost 0 bases and J lost 5, with 12 bases in between. CDR1 and CDR2 (germline): SGHDT, YYEEEE. This CDR3 is built from 14 residues. Written as DNA, the CDR3 is TGTGCCAGCAGCTTGGGAAGTTTAGGGGACGAGCAGTACTTC. Its protein product is CASSLGSLGDEQYF.